The clone carrying this T cell receptor beta chain was counted a few times. Its target is not known. This specimen comes from a study of cytomegalovirus exposure and HLA in healthy donors. Turning to the study itself: According to later analysis, the same platform produced the roughly 120 validation and several hundred first-cohort repertoires. Study results and limitations: Specificity for CMV antigens was confirmed in vitro for three of the CMV-associated chains. Overall, around 150 TCR beta chains were annotated as cytomegalovirus-associated.

The validation cohort, a group of over a hundred subjects, included the donors and was separate from the roughly 670-subject first cohort. Clones were read by immunoSEQ multiplex PCR, and TCRdb kept only the in-frame ones, dropping some. Of approximately 280,000 clones in the sample, 86% were seen once. Per germline, CDR1 KGHSH and CDR2 LQKENI. The V and J ends lost 2 bases and 3 bases, in that order; junction bases with no gene match: 1. The CDR3 spans 15 residues. Sequenced sample: PBMCs. This sequence was found in a young woman in good health and CMV-seronegative. V is TRBV18 and J is TRBJ2-1; 10 positions agree with TRBD1. CDR3 in amino acids: CASSPGTGVYNEQFF. The CDR3 nucleotides are TGTGCCAGCTCACCAGGGACAGGGGTCTACAATGAGCAGTTCTTC.